A single sample is the source of the 9 T cell receptor beta chains below, sequenced in a study of T-cell reconstitution after alpha-beta-depleted transplantation in children. Unique molecular identifiers were incorporated when the TCRbeta library was constructed. MiXCR was run by TCRdb on the PCR reads, yielding one entry per CDR3 protein. Among about 640,000 distinct CDR3 sequences listed, around a sixth were seen once. The specimen was PBMCs from the stem cell graft donor, collected from the stem cell graft. All receptors derive from a human donor who donated a stem cell graft to a child with acute myeloid leukemia.

This clonotype was recorded a few times. J is TRBJ2-5 and V is TRBV4-2, with 12 bases matching TRBD1. The length of the CDR3 is 17 residues. V shed 4 bases, J shed 2 bases, and the junction held 8 bases outside the gene matches. The germline V gene encodes CDR1 LGHNA and CDR2 YNFKEQ. The CDR3 is CASSRDRGRQGQETQYF. The CDR3 bases are TGTGCCAGCAGCCGGGACAGGGGGCGCCAAGGACAAGAGACCCAGTACTTC.

This clonotype was picked up many times. This chain links TRBV20-1 with TRBJ1-2; tentative D call: TRBD1 (6 bases). Germline CDR1 is DFQATT and CDR2 is SNEGSKA (reference sequence). The CDR3 has 14 amino acids. V was clipped by 0 bases and J by 4 bases, with 12 bases between them. The CDR3 here is CSARDRGDIYGYTF. The DNA for the CDR3 is TGCAGTGCTAGAGATAGAGGGGACATCTATGGCTACACCTTC.

This clonotype has a count of ten or more. The V call is TRBV20-1, the J call TRBJ2-5, with D perhaps TRBD1 or TRBD2 (6 bases each). The V end was cut by 3 bases, the J end by 1 base, with 9 bases between. From germline, CDR1 is DFQATT and CDR2 SNEGSKA (reference sequence). This CDR3 is 13 amino acids long. CDR3 loop: CSASPGAQETQYF. The DNA for the CDR3 is TGCAGTGCTAGTCCGGGGGCCCAAGAGACCCAGTACTTC.

This clonotype came up many times. This chain uses TRBV4-2 with TRBJ2-5; no reliable D call. This CDR3 has 12 residues. Germline CDR1 and CDR2: LGHNA and YNFKEQ. Trimming shortened V by 1 base and J by 5 bases, and 5 bases separated the two germline ends. As DNA, the CDR3 is TGTGCCAGCAGCCAAGTAAAGGAGACCCAGTACTTC. It yields the protein CASSQVKETQYF.

In this sample, this clonotype turned up a few times. The chain couples TRBV7-8 to TRBJ2-1, with 9 bases that match TRBD2. Per germline, CDR1 SGHVS and CDR2 FQNEAQ. The CDR3 is made up of 15 amino acids. V shed 5 bases, J shed 7 bases, and the junction held 9 bases outside the gene matches. The chain's CDR3 is CASSLSGGGGNEQFF. CDR3 in DNA: TGTGCCAGCAGCCTTAGCGGGGGAGGGGGGAATGAGCAGTTCTTC.

In the case of this clonotype: A much larger clone sits a single nucleotide away, making a read error possible. This chain connects TRBV13 to TRBJ1-2; 10 bases fit TRBD1. The CDR3 length is 17 residues. Germline V CDR1 and CDR2: PRHDT, FYEKMQ (reference sequence). CDR3 bases: TGTGTCAGCAGCGGACCGGGACAGGGGCCGACGAACTATGGCTACACCTTC. It is translated as CVSSGPGQGPTNYGYTF.

This clonotype was detected many times. The V call is TRBV20-1, the J call TRBJ2-5; TRBD2 matches 7 bases. This CDR3 has 12 amino acids. With 5 bases clipped from V and 6 bases from J, the junction kept 6 bases outside the gene matches. Germline values: CDR1 DFQATT, CDR2 SNEGSKA (reference sequence). CDR3 residues: CSASTSSQTQYF. The DNA of the CDR3 is TGCAGTGCTTCGACTAGCAGTCAGACCCAGTACTTC.

This clonotype was seen ten or more times. The J gene is TRBJ2-3, the V gene TRBV12-3 or TRBV12-4; D may be TRBD1 or TRBD2 (5 bases each). CDR3 length equals 15 residues. V lost 4 bases and J lost 1, with 12 bases in between. The CDR3 sequence is CASSSGGVGTDTQYF. In DNA, the CDR3 is TGTGCCAGCAGTTCTGGGGGAGTGGGCACAGATACGCAGTATTTT.

This clonotype was counted a few times. This CDR3 reads CASSQGGHLGNEKLFF. In nucleotides, the CDR3 is TGCGCCAGCAGCCAAGGGGGACATTTGGGTAATGAAAAACTGTTTTTT. The chain couples TRBV4-3 to TRBJ1-4; maybe TRBD1 (6 bases). Germline V gives CDR1 LGHNA, CDR2 YSLEER. The CDR3 has 16 residues. The V end lost 1 base, the J end lost 4 bases, and 13 bases lay between the germline ends.